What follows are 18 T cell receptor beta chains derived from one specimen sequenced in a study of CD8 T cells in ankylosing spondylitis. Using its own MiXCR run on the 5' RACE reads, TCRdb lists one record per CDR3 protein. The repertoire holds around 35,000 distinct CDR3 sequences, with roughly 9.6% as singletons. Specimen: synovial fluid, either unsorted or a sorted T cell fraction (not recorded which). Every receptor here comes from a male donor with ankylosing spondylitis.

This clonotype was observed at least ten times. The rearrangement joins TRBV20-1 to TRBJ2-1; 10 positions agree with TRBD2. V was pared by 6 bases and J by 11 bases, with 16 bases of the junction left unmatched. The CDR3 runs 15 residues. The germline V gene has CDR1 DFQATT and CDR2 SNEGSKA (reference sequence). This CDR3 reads CSATGLAGAIAKQFF. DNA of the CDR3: TGCAGTGCCACCGGGCTAGCGGGAGCAATCGCAAAGCAGTTCTTC.

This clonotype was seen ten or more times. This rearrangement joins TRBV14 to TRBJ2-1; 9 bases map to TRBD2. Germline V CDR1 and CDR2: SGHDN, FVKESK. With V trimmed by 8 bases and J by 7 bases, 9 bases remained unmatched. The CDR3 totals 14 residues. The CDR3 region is CASVAGGPRNEQFF. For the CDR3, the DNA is TGTGCCAGCGTTGCGGGAGGGCCTCGGAATGAGCAGTTCTTC.

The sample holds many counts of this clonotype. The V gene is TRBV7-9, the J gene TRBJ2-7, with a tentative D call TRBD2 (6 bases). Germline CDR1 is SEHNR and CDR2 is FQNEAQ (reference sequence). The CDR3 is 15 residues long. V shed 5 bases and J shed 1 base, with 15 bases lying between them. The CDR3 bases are TGTGCCAGCAGCACCGCGGGCGGGATGTCCTACGAGCAGTACTTC. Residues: CASSTAGGMSYEQYF.

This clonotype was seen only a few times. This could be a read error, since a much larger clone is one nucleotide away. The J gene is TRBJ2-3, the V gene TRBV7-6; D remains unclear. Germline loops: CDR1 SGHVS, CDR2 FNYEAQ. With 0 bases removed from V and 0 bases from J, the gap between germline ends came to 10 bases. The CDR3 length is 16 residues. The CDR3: CASSLADTTSTDTQYF. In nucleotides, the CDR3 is TGTGCCAGCAGCTTAGCTGATACTACTAGCACAGATACGCAGTATTTT.

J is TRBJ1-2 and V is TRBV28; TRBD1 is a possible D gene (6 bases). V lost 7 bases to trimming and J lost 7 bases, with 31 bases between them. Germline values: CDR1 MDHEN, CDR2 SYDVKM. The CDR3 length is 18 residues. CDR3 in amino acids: CASKALSWTASGYGGYTF. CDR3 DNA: TGTGCCAGCAAGGCTCTTTCCTGGACAGCGTCAGGGTATGGTGGCTACACCTTC.

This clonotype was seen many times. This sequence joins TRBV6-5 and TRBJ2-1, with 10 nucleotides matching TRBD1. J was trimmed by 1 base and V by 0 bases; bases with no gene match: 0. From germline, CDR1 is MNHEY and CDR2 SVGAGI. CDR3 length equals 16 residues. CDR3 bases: TGTGCCAGCAGTTACTCGGGACAGGGGTCCTACAATGAGCAGTTCTTC. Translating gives CASSYSGQGSYNEQFF.

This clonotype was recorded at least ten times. The CDR3 coding sequence is TGCGCCAGCAGTGACCTCGGACAGGCCCTAGAGGAAGAGCAGTACTTC. The encoded protein is CASSDLGQALEEEQYF. V is TRBV10-2 and J is TRBJ2-7; 7 bases align to TRBD1. The CDR3 spans 16 residues. Germline V gene sequence: CDR1 WSHSY, CDR2 SAAADI. The ends lost 3 bases at V and 7 bases at J; junction bases unmatched: 15.

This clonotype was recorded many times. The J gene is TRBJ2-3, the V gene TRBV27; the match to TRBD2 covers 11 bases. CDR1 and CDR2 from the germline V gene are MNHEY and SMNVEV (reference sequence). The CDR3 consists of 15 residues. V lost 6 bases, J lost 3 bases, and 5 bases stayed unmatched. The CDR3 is CASRLAGGRTDTQYF. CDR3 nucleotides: TGTGCCAGCAGATTAGCGGGAGGGCGAACAGATACGCAGTATTTT.

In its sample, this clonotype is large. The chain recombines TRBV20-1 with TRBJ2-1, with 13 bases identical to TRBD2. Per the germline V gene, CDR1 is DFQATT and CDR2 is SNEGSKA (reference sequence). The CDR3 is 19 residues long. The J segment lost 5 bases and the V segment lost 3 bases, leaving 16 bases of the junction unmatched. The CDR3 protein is CSASRFGAGLAGENNEQFF. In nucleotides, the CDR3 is TGCAGTGCTAGTCGCTTTGGAGCAGGACTAGCGGGAGAAAACAATGAGCAGTTCTTC.

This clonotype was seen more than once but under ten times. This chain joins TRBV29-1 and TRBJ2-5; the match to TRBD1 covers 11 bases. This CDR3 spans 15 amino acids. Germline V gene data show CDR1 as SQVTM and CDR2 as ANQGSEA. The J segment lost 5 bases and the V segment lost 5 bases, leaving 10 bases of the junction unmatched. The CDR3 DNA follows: TGCAGCGTTTGGCCGCGGTGGGACAGGGGGGAGACCCAGTACTTC. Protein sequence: CSVWPRWDRGETQYF.

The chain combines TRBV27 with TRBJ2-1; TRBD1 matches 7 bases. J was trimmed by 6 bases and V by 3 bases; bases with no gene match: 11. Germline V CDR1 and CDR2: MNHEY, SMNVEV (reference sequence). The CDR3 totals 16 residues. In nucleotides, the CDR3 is TGTGCCAGCAGTTTCACAGGGGATGTACGTTCCAATGAGCAGTTCTTC. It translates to CASSFTGDVRSNEQFF.

Written as DNA, the CDR3 is TGTGCCAGCGGGTGGACAGGGGGAATGGGGAAACTGTTTTTT. Translated, it gives CASGWTGGMGKLFF. The chain employs TRBV12-3 or TRBV12-4 and TRBJ1-4; TRBD1 matches at 10 bases. Germline trimming cut 8 bases from V and 11 bases from J; bases unmatched to any gene: 11. This CDR3 has 14 residues.

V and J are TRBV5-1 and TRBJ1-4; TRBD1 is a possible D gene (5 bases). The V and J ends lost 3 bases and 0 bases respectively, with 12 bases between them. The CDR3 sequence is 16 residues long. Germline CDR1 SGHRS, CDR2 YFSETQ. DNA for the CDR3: TGCGCCAGCAGCTCTTGGCAGGGAGCAACTAATGAAAAACTGTTTTTT. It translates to CASSSWQGATNEKLFF.

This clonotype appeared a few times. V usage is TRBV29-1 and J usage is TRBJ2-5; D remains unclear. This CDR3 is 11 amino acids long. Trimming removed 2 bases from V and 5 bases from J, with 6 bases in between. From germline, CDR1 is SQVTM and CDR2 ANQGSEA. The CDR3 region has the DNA TGCAGCGTTGAAAACGCGGAGACCCAGTACTTC. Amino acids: CSVENAETQYF. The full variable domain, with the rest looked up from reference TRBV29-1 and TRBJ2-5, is SAVISQKPSRDICQRGTSLTIQCQVDSQVTMMFWYRQQPGQSLTLIATANQGSEATYESGFVIDKFPISRPNLTFSTLTVSNMSPEDSSIYLCSVENAETQYFGPGTRLLVL.

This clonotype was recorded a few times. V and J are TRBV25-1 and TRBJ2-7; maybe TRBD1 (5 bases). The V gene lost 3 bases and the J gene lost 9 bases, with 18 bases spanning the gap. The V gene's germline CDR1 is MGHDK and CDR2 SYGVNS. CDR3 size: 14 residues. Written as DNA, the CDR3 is TGTGCCAGCAGTGACGCGGCAGGGTATCGCGTGCAGTACTTC. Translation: CASSDAAGYRVQYF.

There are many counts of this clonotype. The DNA for the CDR3 is TGTGCCAGCAGCTTAGCCCAGGGGGCCGTCTACGAGCAGTACTTC. Its translation is CASSLAQGAVYEQYF. The V gene is TRBV7-6, the J gene TRBJ2-7; TRBD1 matches 8 bases. Germline CDR1 reads SGHVS; CDR2 reads FNYEAQ. There are 15 residues in the CDR3. The J segment lost 3 bases and the V segment lost 0 bases, leaving 4 bases of the junction unmatched.

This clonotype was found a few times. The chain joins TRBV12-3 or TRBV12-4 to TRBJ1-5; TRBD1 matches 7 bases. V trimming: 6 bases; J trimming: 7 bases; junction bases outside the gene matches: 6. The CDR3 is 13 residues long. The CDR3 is CASRRQGSQPQHF. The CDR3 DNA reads TGTGCCAGCAGACGACAGGGTTCCCAGCCCCAGCATTTT.

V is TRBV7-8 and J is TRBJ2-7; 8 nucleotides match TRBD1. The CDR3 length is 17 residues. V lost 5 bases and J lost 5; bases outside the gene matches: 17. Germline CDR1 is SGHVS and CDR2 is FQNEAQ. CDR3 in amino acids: CASSIRDRTFVGNEQYF. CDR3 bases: TGTGCCAGCAGCATCCGGGACAGGACATTCGTTGGGAACGAGCAGTACTTC.